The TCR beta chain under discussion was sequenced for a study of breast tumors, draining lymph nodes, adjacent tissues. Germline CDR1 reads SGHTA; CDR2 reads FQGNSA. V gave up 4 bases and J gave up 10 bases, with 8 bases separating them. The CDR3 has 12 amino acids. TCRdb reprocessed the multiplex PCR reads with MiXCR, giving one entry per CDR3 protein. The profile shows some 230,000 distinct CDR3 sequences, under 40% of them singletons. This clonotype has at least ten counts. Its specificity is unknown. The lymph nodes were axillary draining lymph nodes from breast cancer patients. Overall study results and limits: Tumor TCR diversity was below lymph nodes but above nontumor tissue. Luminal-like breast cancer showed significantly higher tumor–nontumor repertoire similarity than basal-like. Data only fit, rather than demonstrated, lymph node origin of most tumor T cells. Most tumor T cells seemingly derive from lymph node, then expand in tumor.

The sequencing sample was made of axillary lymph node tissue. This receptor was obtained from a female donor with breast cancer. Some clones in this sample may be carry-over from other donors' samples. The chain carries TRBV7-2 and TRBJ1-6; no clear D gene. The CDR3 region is CASSSRHSPLHF. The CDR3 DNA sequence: TGTGCCAGCAGCTCCCGGCACTCACCCCTCCACTTT.